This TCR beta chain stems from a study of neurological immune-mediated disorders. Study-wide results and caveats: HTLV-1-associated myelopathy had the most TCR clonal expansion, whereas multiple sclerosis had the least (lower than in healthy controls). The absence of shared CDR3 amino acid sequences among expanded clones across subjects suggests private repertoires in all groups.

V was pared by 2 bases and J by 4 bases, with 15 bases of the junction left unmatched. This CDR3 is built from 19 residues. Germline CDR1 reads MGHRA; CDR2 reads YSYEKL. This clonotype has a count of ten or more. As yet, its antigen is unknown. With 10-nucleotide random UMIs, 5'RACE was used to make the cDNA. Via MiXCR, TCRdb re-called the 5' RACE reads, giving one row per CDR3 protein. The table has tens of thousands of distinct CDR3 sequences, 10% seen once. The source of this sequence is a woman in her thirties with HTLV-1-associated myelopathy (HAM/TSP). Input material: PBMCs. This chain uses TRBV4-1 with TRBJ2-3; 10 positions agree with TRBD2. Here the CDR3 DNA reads TGCGCCAGCAGCCAAAGGCCTGGCGGGGCTAGCGGGGGAGCAGATACGCAGTATTTT. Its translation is CASSQRPGGASGGADTQYF.